Below, 5 T cell receptor beta chains from the same sample are listed, as sequenced in a study of T cells in Graves' hyperthyroidism and ophthalmopathy. Researchers amplified the TCR beta CDR3 regions from RNA transcripts. During a first-round RT-PCR of the TCR CDR3, the HTBI primer set was used. TCRdb itself ran the multiplex PCR reads through MiXCR, one entry per CDR3 protein. This repertoire shows over 500,000 distinct CDR3 sequences, 12% to 15% found once; its top ten account for roughly 13%. Sequencing was carried out using blood. These receptors were obtained from a middle-aged woman with Graves' hyperthyroidism.

This clonotype was counted many times. This chain links TRBV20-1 with TRBJ2-7; D may be TRBD1 or TRBD2 (5 bases each). V was clipped by 5 bases and J by 3 bases, with 11 bases between them. The CDR3 sequence is 12 residues long. CDR1 DFQATT and CDR2 SNEGSKA come from the germline V gene (reference sequence). The CDR3 loop is CSAYWGSYEQYF. The CDR3 nucleotides read TGCAGTGCTTACTGGGGGAGCTACGAGCAGTACTTC.

This clonotype appeared many times. The chain is built from TRBV2 and TRBJ1-4; possibly TRBD1 for D (6 bases). Trimming pared 5 bases from V and 8 bases from J, leaving 15 bases between. There are 14 residues in the CDR3. In germline, CDR1 is SNHLY, CDR2 FYNNEI. CDR3 nucleotides: TGTGCCAGCAGTACAGGGTCGGGTGTCGAAAAACTGTTTTTT. Translated: CASSTGSGVEKLFF.

This clonotype was observed a handful of times. J is TRBJ1-1 and V is TRBV10-2, with 9 bases matching TRBD1. The germline CDR1 and CDR2 sequences are WSHSY and SAAADI. Trimming removed 3 bases from V and 6 bases from J; junction bases left unmatched: 14. This CDR3 region has 17 residues. DNA of the CDR3: TGCGCCAGCAGTGATAGGACAGGGGTGAGGGGAAACGCTGAAGCTTTCTTT. As protein: CASSDRTGVRGNAEAFF.

This clonotype was recorded many times. The rearrangement links TRBV20-1 to TRBJ1-1; D not certain. Germline-derived CDR1 and CDR2 are DFQATT and SNEGSKA (reference sequence). The ends were cut back, 3 bases at V and 3 bases at J, with 5 bases in the middle. The length of the CDR3 is 11 residues. CDR3 nucleotide sequence: TGCAGTGCTAGGGCAGACACTGAAGCTTTCTTT. Its translation: CSARADTEAFF.

The rearrangement links TRBV11-2 to TRBJ2-5; 12 bases are a match to TRBD2. CDR1 is SGHAT, CDR2 FQNNGV, per germline. The CDR3 is 18 amino acids. The trim removed 0 bases at V and 3 bases at J, leaving 8 bases unmatched. This CDR3 reads CASSLDPGLAGTKETQYF. CDR3 sequence (DNA): TGTGCCAGCAGCTTAGACCCCGGACTAGCGGGGACCAAAGAGACCCAGTACTTC.